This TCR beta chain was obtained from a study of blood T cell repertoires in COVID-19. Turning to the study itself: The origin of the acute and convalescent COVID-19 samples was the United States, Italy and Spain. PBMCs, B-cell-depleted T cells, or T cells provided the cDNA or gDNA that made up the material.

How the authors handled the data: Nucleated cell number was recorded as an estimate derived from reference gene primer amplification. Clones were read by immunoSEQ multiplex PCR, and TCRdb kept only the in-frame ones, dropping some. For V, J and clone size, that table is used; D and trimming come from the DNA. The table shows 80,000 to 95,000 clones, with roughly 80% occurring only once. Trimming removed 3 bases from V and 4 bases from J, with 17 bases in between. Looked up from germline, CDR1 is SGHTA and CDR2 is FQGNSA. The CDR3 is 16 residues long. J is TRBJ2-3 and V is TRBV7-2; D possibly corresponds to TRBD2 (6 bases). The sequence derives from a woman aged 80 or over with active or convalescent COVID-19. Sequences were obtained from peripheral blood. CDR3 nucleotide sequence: TGTGCCAGCAGCTTGGATTTACTAGCAGCTTCAGATACGCAGTATTTT. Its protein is CASSLDLLAASDTQYF. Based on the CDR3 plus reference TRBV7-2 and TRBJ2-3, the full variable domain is GAGVSQSPSNKVTEKGKDVELRCDPISGHTALYWYRQSLGQGLEFLIYFQGNSAPDKSGLPSDRFSAERTGGSVSTLTIQRTQQEDSAVYLCASSLDLLAASDTQYFGPGTRLTVL.